The text below deals with one T cell receptor (beta chain). These data belong to a study of blood T cell repertoires in COVID-19. Study details: Collection of acute and convalescent COVID-19 samples took place in the United States, Italy and Spain. Sample material is recorded as cDNA or gDNA derived from T cells, B-cell-depleted T cells, or PBMCs.

Authors' data handling: From reference gene primer amplification, estimates of nucleated cell counts were derived. Measured with immunoSEQ multiplex PCR; TCRdb has only the in-frame clones, and not every one. Clonal size and the V and J genes are those of that table, whereas D and trimming came from the DNA. The data hold about 59,000 clones, with around 90% observed a single time. The germline V gene encodes CDR1 MNHNS and CDR2 SASEGT. Trimming took off 2 bases at V and 7 bases at J, with 15 bases between the two ends. This CDR3 is 16 amino acids long. Material: peripheral blood. The V and J genes are TRBV6-1 and TRBJ1-6; D is uncertain. The source is an elderly man with acute or convalescent COVID-19. CDR3 bases: TGTGCCAGCAGTGAAAGGTGGGCCAGCATCAATTCACCCCTCCACTTT. This sequence encodes CASSERWASINSPLHF.